Listed here is a single T cell receptor (beta chain). The target antigen is unknown. Amplification used 60 Vbeta primers and 13 Jbeta primers. Produced via immunoSEQ multiplex PCR; TCRdb's table is partial and in-frame only. The data hold about 96,000 clones, with roughly 80% observed a single time. This sample stems from a study of cytomegalovirus exposure and HLA in healthy donors. Study as a whole: Falling in the Caucasian-associated ancestry cluster were about 82% of a few hundred genotyped donors. General study findings and limits: In presence/absence analyses, roughly uniform sequencing depth across donors was assumed. TCR beta chain V- and J-gene trimming was linked, in a later analysis, to a missense variant in DCLRE1C.

V was cut by 3 bases and J by 5 bases, with 9 bases left in between. The CDR3 is made up of 12 amino acids. Germline V gene data show CDR1 as SGHDT and CDR2 as YYEEEE. Sequenced: PBMCs. The chain carries TRBV5-6 and TRBJ2-7; no clear D gene. The receptor's source is a man aged 50 to 60 in good health and CMV-seropositive. CDR3 amino acids: CASSSDIDEQYF. The CDR3 DNA reads as TGTGCCAGCAGCTCCGACATTGACGAGCAGTACTTC.